These 31 T cell receptor beta chains were sequenced from one sample in a study of shared clonotypes between healthy human individuals. Measured with immunoSEQ multiplex PCR; TCRdb has only the in-frame clones, and not every one. The sample has 1.4 million to 1.5 million clones, 95% to 97% seen once. The sequencing sample was made of naive CD4+ T cells sorted from blood. As to subset: CD45RA+ positively selected. These receptors were obtained from a man aged 25 to 40 in good health.

This chain links TRBV6-6 with TRBJ2-1; 8 bases align to TRBD2. The CDR3 loop spans 13 amino acids. After removal of 5 bases from V and 6 bases from J, the junction contained 3 bases not matched to a gene. Germline assignment: CDR1 MNHNY and CDR2 SVGAGI (reference sequence). The CDR3 coding sequence is TGTGCCAGCAGTACGACTAGCGTCAATGAGCAGTTCTTC. It specifies CASSTTSVNEQFF.

The chain couples TRBV5-4 to TRBJ2-7; 8 nucleotides line up with TRBD2. Trimming cost V 4 bases and J 2 bases; bases outside gene matches: 8. The CDR3 has 15 residues. Looked up from germline, CDR1 is SGHNT and CDR2 is YYREEE (reference sequence). The CDR3 loop reads CASSPGGDYAYEQYF. CDR3 bases: TGTGCCAGCAGCCCGGGAGGGGACTACGCCTACGAGCAGTACTTC.

The V gene is TRBV25-1, the J gene TRBJ1-2, with 8 bases fitting TRBD1. The CDR3 is made up of 15 amino acids. Germline CDR1 reads MGHDK; CDR2 reads SYGVNS. V shed 2 bases, J shed 2 bases, and the junction held 4 bases outside the gene matches. CDR3 amino acids: CASSEQGAQNYGYTF. The CDR3 DNA reads TGTGCCAGCAGTGAACAGGGGGCGCAGAACTATGGCTACACCTTC.

The chain couples TRBV7-3 to TRBJ2-7; D is unresolved. The V gene's germline CDR1 is SGHTA and CDR2 FQGTGA. Trimming pared 3 bases from V and 6 bases from J, leaving 9 bases between. This CDR3 has 12 residues. CDR3 protein: CASSFSSSEQYF. The CDR3 DNA reads TGTGCCAGCAGCTTCTCCTCAAGCGAGCAGTACTTC.

In the case of this clone: This sample includes further DNA sequences coding for the same CDR3. CDR3: CASSVVGSNEQFF. CDR3 bases: TGTGCCAGCAGCGTAGTAGGGTCCAATGAGCAGTTCTTC. This chain uses TRBV9 with TRBJ2-1; no reliable D call. V lost 0 bases to trimming and J lost 6 bases, with 7 bases between them. The CDR3 covers 13 residues. Looked up from germline, CDR1 is SGDLS and CDR2 is YYNGEE.

J is TRBJ2-1 and V is TRBV7-3, with D perhaps TRBD2 (6 bases). The germline V gene encodes CDR1 SGHTA and CDR2 FQGTGA. With 4 bases removed from V and 4 bases from J, the gap between germline ends came to 14 bases. This CDR3 is 15 amino acids long. The CDR3, as DNA: TGTGCCAGCAGCTCCGGGACTGGGTTTTACAATGAGCAGTTCTTC. The encoded protein is CASSSGTGFYNEQFF.

This chain uses TRBV7-3 with TRBJ2-7, with TRBD1 matching 7 bases. This CDR3 region has 15 residues. V trimming: 5 bases; J trimming: 6 bases; junction bases outside the gene matches: 13. Germline V gene lookup returns CDR1 SGHTA and CDR2 FQGTGA. The CDR3 loop is CASSQGPRTGVEQYF. CDR3 sequence (DNA): TGTGCCAGCAGCCAGGGGCCCCGAACAGGGGTCGAGCAGTACTTC.

The rearrangement links TRBV4-2 to TRBJ1-4, with D uncertain. This CDR3 contains 15 residues. The germline V gene encodes CDR1 LGHNA and CDR2 YNFKEQ. V shed 0 bases and J shed 4 bases, with 9 bases lying between them. Here the CDR3 reads CASSQDKGSNEKLFF. In nucleotides, the CDR3 is TGTGCCAGCAGCCAAGATAAGGGCAGTAATGAAAAACTGTTTTTT.

The chain carries TRBV10-3 and TRBJ2-3; D possibly matches TRBD1 or TRBD2 (6 bases each). Trimming removed 10 bases from V and 1 base from J, with 15 bases in between. CDR1 is ENHRY and CDR2 is SYGVKD in the germline V gene. The CDR3 extends over 14 amino acids. Written as DNA, the CDR3 is TGTGCCACACGGGGGACACAAGGCACAGATACGCAGTATTTT. Amino acid sequence: CATRGTQGTDTQYF.

The chain is built from TRBV6-5 and TRBJ2-7, with TRBD2 as a possible D gene (5 bases). CDR3 length equals 13 residues. V gave up 8 bases and J gave up 3 bases, with 14 bases separating them. Germline CDR1 is MNHEY and CDR2 is SVGAGI. CDR3 coding DNA: TGTGCCAGCGGGCGAGGGCCCGACTACGAGCAGTACTTC. Translation: CASGRGPDYEQYF.

As to this clone: Its ends do not fully match the called genes, so a read error is possible. The rearrangement joins TRBV28 to TRBJ1-2, with TRBD1 as a possible D gene (6 bases). The length of the CDR3 is 16 residues. Germline V gives CDR1 MDHEN, CDR2 SYDVKM. CDR3 coding DNA: TGTGCCAACAGTTTCCCCGTTAGGGGGTCCAACTATGGCTACACCTTC. It yields the protein CANSFPVRGSNYGYTF.

The chain combines TRBV28 with TRBJ2-7; 7 bases map to TRBD2. Germline CDR1 and CDR2: MDHEN and SYDVKM. Unmatched junction bases numbered 9, after V lost 7 bases and J lost 0 bases. This CDR3 comprises 15 residues. In DNA, the CDR3 is TGTGCCAGCAACCTCCCCGGGGGGAGCTCCTACGAGCAGTACTTC. Translated: CASNLPGGSSYEQYF.

In this sample, this clone turned up once. This sequence joins TRBV4-1 and TRBJ1-1; 7 bases agree with TRBD1. Germline CDR1 MGHRA, CDR2 YSYEKL. The V and J ends lost 2 bases and 4 bases, in that order; junction bases with no gene match: 7. The CDR3 contains 15 residues. The CDR3, as DNA: TGCGCCAGCAGCCAACCTCACGACAGGGTCACTGAAGCTTTCTTT. It is translated as CASSQPHDRVTEAFF.

J is TRBJ2-3 and V is TRBV7-2, with no clear D. CDR1 is SGHTA and CDR2 is FQGNSA in the germline V gene. Trimming removed 6 bases at V and 0 bases at J, with 13 bases between. The CDR3 totals 15 residues. The CDR3 loop reads CASSPGKRSTDTQYF. CDR3 in DNA: TGTGCCAGCAGTCCGGGTAAGCGCAGCACAGATACGCAGTATTTT. The full variable domain, in which reference TRBV7-2 and TRBJ2-3 provide the parts outside the CDR3, is GAGVSQSPSNKVTEKGKDVELRCDPISGHTALYWYRQSLGQGLEFLIYFQGNSAPDKSGLPSDRFSAERTGGSVSTLTIQRTQQEDSAVYLCASSPGKRSTDTQYFGPGTRLTVL.

The chain has TRBV29-1 and TRBJ1-4; no definite D call. Trimming pared 7 bases from V and 7 bases from J, leaving 19 bases between. The CDR3 covers 14 residues. From germline, CDR1 is SQVTM and CDR2 ANQGSEA. The chain's CDR3 is CSAGNSDEPEKLFF. For the CDR3, the DNA is TGCAGCGCCGGAAATTCAGACGAACCTGAAAAACTGTTTTTT.

The chain uses TRBV11-3 and TRBJ2-1, with 9 bases matching TRBD1. The junction had 9 bases not matched to a gene; V was cut back by 4 bases and J by 8 bases. Germline-derived CDR1 and CDR2 are SGHNT and YENEEA. This CDR3 has 15 residues. CDR3 region: CASSSRTGEIDEQFF. In DNA, the CDR3 is TGTGCCAGCAGCTCGCGGACAGGGGAGATTGATGAGCAGTTCTTC.

This rearrangement joins TRBV9 to TRBJ2-5; D remains unclear. V was pared by 3 bases and J by 1 base, with 19 bases between. From germline, CDR1 is SGDLS and CDR2 YYNGEE. The CDR3 is made up of 17 amino acids. Here the CDR3 DNA reads TGTGCCAGCAGCGCTGATTCTCCCTTGCGGCTCCAAGAGACCCAGTACTTC. Residues: CASSADSPLRLQETQYF.

The V gene is TRBV28, the J gene TRBJ1-2; D not resolved. V lost 7 bases and J 3 bases, leaving 9 bases between the germline ends. The CDR3 runs 12 residues. Germline V CDR1 and CDR2: MDHEN, SYDVKM. CDR3 loop: CASKGLYYGYTF. For the CDR3, the DNA is TGTGCCAGCAAGGGCTTATACTATGGCTACACCTTC.

The V gene is TRBV5-1, the J gene TRBJ2-5, with 9 nucleotides matching TRBD1. The CDR3 is made up of 18 amino acids. Germline CDR1 and CDR2: SGHRS and YFSETQ. Trimming removed 0 bases from V and 4 bases from J; junction bases left unmatched: 13. This CDR3 is CASSLGPGLRQGVETQYF. The CDR3, as DNA: TGCGCCAGCAGCTTGGGACCGGGGCTCCGACAGGGGGTAGAGACCCAGTACTTC.

The rearrangement joins TRBV6-5 to TRBJ2-6; D gene unclear. V gave up 6 bases and J gave up 2 bases, with 11 bases separating them. This CDR3 has 15 amino acids. Looked up from germline, CDR1 is MNHEY and CDR2 is SVGAGI. CDR3 nucleotides: TGTGCCAGCAGCGCCAGTCTCGCTGGGGCCAACGTCCTGACTTTC. Its protein product is CASSASLAGANVLTF.

In DNA, the CDR3 is TGTGCCAGCAGGCCCCTAAGGACCCTTAACTATGGCTACACCTTC. Protein product: CASRPLRTLNYGYTF. The V gene is TRBV6-5, the J gene TRBJ1-2; D uncertain. Trimming stripped 6 bases from V and 1 base from J, with 15 bases between. CDR1 MNHEY and CDR2 SVGAGI come from the germline V gene. CDR3 length equals 15 residues.

This chain joins TRBV9 and TRBJ2-7; 8 nucleotides agree with TRBD2. Germline CDR1 reads SGDLS; CDR2 reads YYNGEE. This CDR3 contains 15 residues. Trimming cost V 2 bases and J 3 bases; bases outside gene matches: 7. The CDR3 sequence is CASSVSTTSVYEQYF. The CDR3 coding sequence is TGTGCCAGCAGCGTTTCTACGACTAGCGTCTACGAGCAGTACTTC.

The chain employs TRBV4-1 and TRBJ1-5; unclear D gene. Germline V gene lookup returns CDR1 MGHRA and CDR2 YSYEKL. V was cut by 0 bases and J by 6 bases, with 6 bases left in between. The CDR3 runs 13 residues. This CDR3 reads CASSQDPRQPQHF. Written as DNA, the CDR3 is TGCGCCAGCAGCCAAGATCCCCGTCAGCCCCAGCATTTT.

In the case of this clone: The sample carries other DNA sequences with the same CDR3. The chain carries TRBV6-1 and TRBJ2-7; D ambiguous. The CDR3 has 14 residues. Germline values: CDR1 MNHNS, CDR2 SASEGT. The germline V and J ends were trimmed by 2 bases and 1 base, with 9 bases remaining between them. CDR3 nucleotides: TGTGCCAGCAGTGAATCGGGCCCGTCCTACGAGCAGTACTTC. Protein product: CASSESGPSYEQYF.

The rearrangement links TRBV5-1 to TRBJ1-5; TRBD1 matches at 8 bases. Germline values: CDR1 SGHRS, CDR2 YFSETQ. This CDR3 is 15 amino acids long. The V segment lost 0 bases and the J segment 7 bases; nucleotides outside the gene matches: 6. CDR3 amino acids: CASSLGTGKRQPQHF. The DNA of the CDR3 is TGCGCCAGCAGCTTGGGGACAGGGAAAAGGCAGCCCCAGCATTTT.

This chain connects TRBV10-3 to TRBJ2-7; 8 bases are a match to TRBD1. The CDR3 has 14 amino acids. With V trimmed by 6 bases and J by 3 bases, 7 bases remained unmatched. CDR1 is ENHRY, CDR2 SYGVKD, per germline. This chain's CDR3 is CAISEQGGGYEQYF. In DNA, the CDR3 is TGTGCCATCAGCGAACAGGGGGGAGGCTACGAGCAGTACTTC.

The J gene is TRBJ1-1, the V gene TRBV2; D is perhaps TRBD1 (5 bases). Germline values: CDR1 SNHLY, CDR2 FYNNEI. V was pared by 2 bases and J by 0 bases, with 7 bases between. This CDR3 has 14 amino acids. The CDR3 spells CASSEHRLNTEAFF. CDR3 bases: TGTGCCAGCAGTGAACACAGGTTGAACACTGAAGCTTTCTTT.

The chain employs TRBV19 and TRBJ2-5, with 12 nucleotides matching TRBD2. Trimming at V came to 6 bases and at J to 4 bases, leaving 6 bases not matched to a gene. The germline gives CDR1 LNHDA, CDR2 SQIVND (reference sequence). The CDR3 runs to 15 residues. CDR3 DNA: TGTGCCAGTAGCTCACTAGCGGGAGGACTAGAGACCCAGTACTTC. This gives the protein CASSSLAGGLETQYF.

The V call is TRBV5-1, the J call TRBJ2-3; 11 bases are a match to TRBD2. V shed 7 bases and J 1 base; nucleotides not matched to a gene: 2. CDR3 size: 14 residues. CDR1 and CDR2 from the germline V gene are SGHRS and YFSETQ. The CDR3 is CASVGLAGTDTQYF. CDR3 coding DNA: TGCGCCAGCGTGGGACTAGCGGGCACAGATACGCAGTATTTT.

The rearrangement links TRBV6-5 to TRBJ1-3; possibly TRBD1 for D (5 bases). This CDR3 spans 13 amino acids. V gave up 6 bases and J gave up 5 bases, with 11 bases separating them. Per the germline V gene, CDR1 is MNHEY and CDR2 is SVGAGI. CDR3 in amino acids: CASRPGTRNTIYF. The CDR3 DNA is TGTGCCAGCAGGCCCGGGACTAGAAACACCATATATTTT.

This CDR3 is CASSVDWAGQGANGANVLTF. DNA for the CDR3: TGTGCCAGCAGCGTAGATTGGGCTGGACAGGGGGCGAACGGGGCCAACGTCCTGACTTTC. This chain links TRBV9 with TRBJ2-6; 11 bases are shared with TRBD1. The CDR3 is 20 amino acids. V shed 0 bases, J shed 4 bases, and the junction held 12 bases outside the gene matches. Germline loops: CDR1 SGDLS, CDR2 YYNGEE.